The sample holds a few counts of the clone carrying this T cell receptor (beta chain). Antigen: not known. TCRdb keeps only in-frame clones here, not all; method: immunoSEQ multiplex PCR. The sample records 10,000 or so clones, 65% to 85% being singletons. This specimen comes from a study of PD-1 blockade in classical Hodgkin lymphoma. General study findings and limits: Relative to healthy donors, newly diagnosed patients reportedly had lower baseline TCR diversity, which was reported as lower still in relapsed/refractory patients.

As for time point: cycle 4 day 1 (C4D1), after less than 7 weeks of nivolumab. Patients all relapsed after autologous stem cell transplantation, and there was variation in brentuximab vedotin exposure. With magnetic negative selection, CD4+ T cells were purified from PBMCs that had been thawed. Each best response was a complete response, a partial response or progressive disease. This sequence originates from a human donor with classical Hodgkin lymphoma. The sample in question was CD4+ T cells from blood, obtained before the fourth cycle of nivolumab.

CDR3 sequence (DNA): TGCGCCAGCAGTGACCACGGTCCTTATGGCTACACCTTC. It codes for CASSDHGPYGYTF. The chain carries TRBV23-1 and TRBJ1-2, with D unclear. TRBV23-1 is given ORF status, its function remaining uncertain. The CDR3 has 13 residues. V gave up 5 bases and J gave up 5 bases, with 12 bases separating them.